Below, one TCR beta chain is given with its context. The antigen it recognizes is unknown. No per-base quality is available; no much larger clone lies one base away. The data were obtained in a study of CD8 T cells in ankylosing spondylitis (dated by TCRdb to about 2017). The study in broad terms: The study set out to find disease-linked TCR variants by profiling T cell receptor beta repertoires in ankylosing spondylitis patients and healthy donors. The whole study cohort included 108 healthy donors and under 30 ankylosing spondylitis patients. Peripheral blood was sampled, and synovial fluid was also collected from ankylosing spondylitis patients.

Sequencing was carried out with an Illumina HiSeq 2500. Quantitative 5'-RACE with molecular barcodes was the method used to prepare the TCR beta libraries. The study's processing was this. Disease-linked TCR variants were identified with a new computational method built on a probabilistic model of VDJ rearrangement. TCRdb ran its own pipeline on the public reads, namely fastp trimming at Q25 and MiXCR clone calling, and kept in-frame beta chains. Duplicate CDR3 protein sequences are folded into a single record with the most common DNA and genes. TCRdb's processing, not the study's, gives the V and J calls here. The sample table contains under 450,000 distinct CDR3 sequences; only one count was recorded for 15% to 20% of them. The ten biggest clones cover approximately 0.93% of the sample. CDR1 SGHTA and CDR2 FQGTGA are derived from the germline V gene. Spanning cysteine to phenylalanine, the CDR3 consists of 15 amino acids. The DNA shown is the 45-base CDR3, in frame from base 1. Trimming takes 5 bases from V and 2 bases from J, and the germline ends sit 14 bases apart.

Summary of the overall study and its limitations: In peripheral blood, the disease-linked clones were found at relatively low frequencies and had a CD8+ phenotype. Blood from ankylosing spondylitis patients appeared to be characterized by a TCR beta motif made up of under ten highly homologous amino acid variants. Some of the motif variants had been reported before in the synovial fluid and blood of reactive arthritis patients, a finding that suggests common disease-initiation mechanisms. The disease-linked clones were reported as significantly enriched in matched synovial fluid samples from ankylosing spondylitis patients.

This TCR was sampled from a male donor with ankylosing spondylitis. The chain is encoded by TRBV7-3 joined to TRBJ2-3; the D gene lacks a confident call. Sequencing used blood, either unsorted or a sorted T cell fraction (not recorded which). The nucleotide sequence reads as follows: TGTGCCAGCAGCCTTGATGGCGGTCACACAGATACGCAGTATTTT. It is translated as CASSLDGGHTDTQYF.